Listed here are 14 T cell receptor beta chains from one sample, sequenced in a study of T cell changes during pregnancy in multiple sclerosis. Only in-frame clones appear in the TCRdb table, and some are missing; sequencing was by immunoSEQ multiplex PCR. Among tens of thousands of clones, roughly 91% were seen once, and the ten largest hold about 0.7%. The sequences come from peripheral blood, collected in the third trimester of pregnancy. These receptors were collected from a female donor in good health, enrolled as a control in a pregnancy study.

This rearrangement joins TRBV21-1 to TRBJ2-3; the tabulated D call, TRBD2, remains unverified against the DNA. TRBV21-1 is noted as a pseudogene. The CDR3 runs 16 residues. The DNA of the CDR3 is TGTGCCAGCAGCCCCCGGACTAGCGGGAGCTCAGATACGCAGTATTTT. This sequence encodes CASSPRTSGSSDTQYF.

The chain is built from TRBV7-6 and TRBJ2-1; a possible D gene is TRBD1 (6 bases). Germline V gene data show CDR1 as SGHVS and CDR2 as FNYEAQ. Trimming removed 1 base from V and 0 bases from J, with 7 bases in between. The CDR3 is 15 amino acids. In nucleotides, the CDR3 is TGTGCCAGCAGCTTAGTACAGGGCTCCTACAATGAGCAGTTCTTC. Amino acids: CASSLVQGSYNEQFF. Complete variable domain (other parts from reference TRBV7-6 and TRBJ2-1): GAGVSQSPRYKVTKRGQDVALRCDPISGHVSLYWYRQALGQGPEFLTYFNYEAQQDKSGLPNDRFSAERPEGSISTLTIQRTEQRDSAMYRCASSLVQGSYNEQFFGPGTRLTVL.

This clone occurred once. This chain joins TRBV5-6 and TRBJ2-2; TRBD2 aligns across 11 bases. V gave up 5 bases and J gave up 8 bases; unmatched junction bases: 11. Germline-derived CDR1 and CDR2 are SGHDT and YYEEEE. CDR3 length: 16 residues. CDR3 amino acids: CASSLRLAGKIGELFF. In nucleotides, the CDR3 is TGTGCCAGCAGTTTGCGACTAGCGGGGAAGATTGGGGAGCTGTTTTTT.

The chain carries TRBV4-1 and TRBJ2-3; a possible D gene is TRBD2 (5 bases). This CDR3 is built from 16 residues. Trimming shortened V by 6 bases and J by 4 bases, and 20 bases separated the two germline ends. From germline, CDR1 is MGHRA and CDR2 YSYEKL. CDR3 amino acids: CASRQTAGGGADTQYF. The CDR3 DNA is TGCGCCAGCAGACAGACCGCTGGAGGCGGCGCAGATACGCAGTATTTT.

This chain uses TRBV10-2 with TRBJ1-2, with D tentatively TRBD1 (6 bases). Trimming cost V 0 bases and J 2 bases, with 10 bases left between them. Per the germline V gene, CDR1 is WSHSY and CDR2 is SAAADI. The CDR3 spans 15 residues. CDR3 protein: CASSESGTLNYGYTF. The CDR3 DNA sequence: TGCGCCAGCAGTGAGTCGGGGACACTCAACTATGGCTACACCTTC.

CDR3 nucleotides: TGTGCCTGGAGTGTACTACGACAGGTGGGCTATGGCTACACCTTC. It yields the protein CAWSVLRQVGYGYTF. This chain joins TRBV30 and TRBJ1-2, with D possibly TRBD1 on 6 matching bases. Trimming shortened V by 0 bases and J by 4 bases, and 15 bases separated the two germline ends. The CDR3 runs to 15 residues. Germline assignment: CDR1 GTSNPN and CDR2 SVGIG (reference sequence).

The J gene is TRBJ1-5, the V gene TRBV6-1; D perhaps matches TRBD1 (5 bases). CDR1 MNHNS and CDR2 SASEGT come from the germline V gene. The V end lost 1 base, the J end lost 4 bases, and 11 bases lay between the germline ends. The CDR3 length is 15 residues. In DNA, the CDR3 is TGTGCCAGCAGTGAAGGGGACGGAGGGAATCAGCCCCAGCATTTT. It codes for CASSEGDGGNQPQHF.

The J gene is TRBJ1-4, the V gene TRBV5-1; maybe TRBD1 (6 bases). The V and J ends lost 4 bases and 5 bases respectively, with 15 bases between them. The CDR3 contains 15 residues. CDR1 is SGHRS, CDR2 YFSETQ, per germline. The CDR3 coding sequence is TGCGCCAGCAGCACGGTGGCAGGGGTCAATGAAAAACTGTTTTTT. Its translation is CASSTVAGVNEKLFF.

The CDR3 sequence is CASSLSGSNQPQHF. Here the CDR3 DNA reads TGTGCCAGCAGTCTCTCAGGTAGCAATCAGCCCCAGCATTTT. The V call is TRBV2, the J call TRBJ1-5; no clear D gene. V lost 5 bases and J lost 0, with 8 bases in between. Germline CDR1 SNHLY, CDR2 FYNNEI. The CDR3 length is 14 residues. The full variable domain, its missing parts supplied by reference TRBV2 and TRBJ1-5, is EPEVTQTPSHQVTQMGQEVILRCVPISNHLYFYWYRQILGQKVEFLVSFYNNEISEKSEIFDDQFSVERPDGSNFTLKIRSTKLEDSAMYFCASSLSGSNQPQHFGDGTRLSIL.

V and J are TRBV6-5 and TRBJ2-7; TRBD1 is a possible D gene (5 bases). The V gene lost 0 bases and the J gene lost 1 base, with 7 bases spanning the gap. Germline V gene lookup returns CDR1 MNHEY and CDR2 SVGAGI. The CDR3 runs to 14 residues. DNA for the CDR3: TGTGCCAGCAGTTACTCGGCAGGGTCCTACGAGCAGTACTTC. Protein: CASSYSAGSYEQYF.

CDR3 sequence (DNA): TGTGCCAGCAGCTATAGCGGGGCAACCTACAATGAGCAGTTCTTC. It translates to CASSYSGATYNEQFF. The chain links TRBV7-2 to TRBJ2-1; 8 bases match TRBD2. Germline V gene sequence: CDR1 SGHTA, CDR2 FQGNSA. V shed 4 bases, J shed 2 bases, and the junction held 4 bases outside the gene matches. The CDR3 has 15 amino acids. Supplemented by reference TRBV7-2 and TRBJ2-1, the full variable domain reads GAGVSQSPSNKVTEKGKDVELRCDPISGHTALYWYRQSLGQGLEFLIYFQGNSAPDKSGLPSDRFSAERTGGSVSTLTIQRTQQEDSAVYLCASSYSGATYNEQFFGPGTRLTVL.

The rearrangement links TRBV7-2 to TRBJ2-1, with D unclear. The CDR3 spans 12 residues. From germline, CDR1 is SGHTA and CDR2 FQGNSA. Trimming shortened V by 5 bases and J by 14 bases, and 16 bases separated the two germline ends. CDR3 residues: CASSPRLAPEFF. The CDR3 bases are TGTGCCAGCAGCCCGAGGTTGGCCCCTGAGTTCTTC.

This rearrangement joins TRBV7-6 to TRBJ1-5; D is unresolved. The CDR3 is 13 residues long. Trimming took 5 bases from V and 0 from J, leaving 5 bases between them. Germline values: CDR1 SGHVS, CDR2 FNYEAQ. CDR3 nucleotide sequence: TGTGCCAGCAGCCCCGGTAGCAATCAGCCCCAGCATTTT. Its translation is CASSPGSNQPQHF.

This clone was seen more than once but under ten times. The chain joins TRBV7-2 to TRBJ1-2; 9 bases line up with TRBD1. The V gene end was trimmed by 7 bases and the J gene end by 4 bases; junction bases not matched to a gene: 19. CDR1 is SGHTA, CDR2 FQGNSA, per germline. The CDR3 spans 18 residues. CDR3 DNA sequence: TGTGCCAGCACCATTACCCCCGGGACAGGGTCGGGTGTCTATGGCTACACCTTC. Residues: CASTITPGTGSGVYGYTF.